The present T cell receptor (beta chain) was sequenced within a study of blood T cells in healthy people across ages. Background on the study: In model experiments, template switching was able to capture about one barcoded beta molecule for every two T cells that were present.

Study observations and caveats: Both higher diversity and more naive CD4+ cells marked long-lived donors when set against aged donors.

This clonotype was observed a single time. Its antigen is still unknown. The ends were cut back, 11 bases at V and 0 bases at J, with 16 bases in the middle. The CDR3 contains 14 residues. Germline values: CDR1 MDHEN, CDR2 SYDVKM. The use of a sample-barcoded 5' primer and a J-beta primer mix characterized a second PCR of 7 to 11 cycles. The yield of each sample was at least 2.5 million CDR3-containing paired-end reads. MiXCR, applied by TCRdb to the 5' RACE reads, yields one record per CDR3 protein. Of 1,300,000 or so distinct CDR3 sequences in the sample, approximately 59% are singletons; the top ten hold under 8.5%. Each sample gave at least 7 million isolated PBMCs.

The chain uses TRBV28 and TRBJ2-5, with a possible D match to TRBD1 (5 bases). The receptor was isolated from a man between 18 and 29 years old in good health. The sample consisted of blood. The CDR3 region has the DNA TGTGCCGCCCGTCCGGACATCAACCAAGAGACCCAGTACTTC. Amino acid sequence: CAARPDINQETQYF.